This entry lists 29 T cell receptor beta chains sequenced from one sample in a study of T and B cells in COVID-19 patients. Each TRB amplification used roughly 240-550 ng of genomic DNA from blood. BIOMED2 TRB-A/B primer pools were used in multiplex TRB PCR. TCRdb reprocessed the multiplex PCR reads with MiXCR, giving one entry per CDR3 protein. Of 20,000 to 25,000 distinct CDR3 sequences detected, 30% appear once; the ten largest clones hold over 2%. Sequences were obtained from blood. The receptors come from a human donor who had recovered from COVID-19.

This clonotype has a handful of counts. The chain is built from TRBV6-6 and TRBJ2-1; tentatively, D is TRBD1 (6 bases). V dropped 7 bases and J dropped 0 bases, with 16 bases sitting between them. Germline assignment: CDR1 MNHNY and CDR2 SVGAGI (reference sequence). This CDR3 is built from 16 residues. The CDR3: CASTARDTRSYNEQFF. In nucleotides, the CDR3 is TGTGCCAGCACCGCCCGGGACACCCGCTCCTACAATGAGCAGTTCTTC.

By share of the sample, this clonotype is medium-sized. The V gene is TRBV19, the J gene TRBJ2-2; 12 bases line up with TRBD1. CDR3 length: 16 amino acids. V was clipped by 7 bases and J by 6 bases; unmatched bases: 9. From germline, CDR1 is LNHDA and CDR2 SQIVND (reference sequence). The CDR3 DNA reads TGTGCCAGTACCTCCCGGGGGACAGGGGGCCCCGGGGAGCTGTTTTTT. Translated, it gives CASTSRGTGGPGELFF.

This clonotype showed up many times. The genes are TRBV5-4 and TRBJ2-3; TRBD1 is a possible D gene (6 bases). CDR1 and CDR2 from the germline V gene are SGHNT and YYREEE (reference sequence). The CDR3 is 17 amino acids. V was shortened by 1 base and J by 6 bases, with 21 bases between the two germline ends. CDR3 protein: CASSLRDISPEGDTQYF. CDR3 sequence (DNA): TGTGCCAGCAGCTTGCGGGACATTTCCCCAGAAGGGGATACGCAGTATTTT.

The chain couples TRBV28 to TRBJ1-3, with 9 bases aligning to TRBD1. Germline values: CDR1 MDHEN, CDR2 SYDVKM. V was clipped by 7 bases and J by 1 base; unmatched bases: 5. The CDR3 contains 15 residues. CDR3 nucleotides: TGTGCCAGCACCCTACAGGGGGCTTCTGGAAACACCATATATTTT. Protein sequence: CASTLQGASGNTIYF.

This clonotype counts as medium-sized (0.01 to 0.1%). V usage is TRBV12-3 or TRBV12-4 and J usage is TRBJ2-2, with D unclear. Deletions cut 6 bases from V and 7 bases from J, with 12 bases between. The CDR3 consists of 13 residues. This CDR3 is CASSLQSDGELFF. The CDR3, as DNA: TGTGCCAGCAGCCTTCAATCGGACGGGGAGCTGTTTTTT.

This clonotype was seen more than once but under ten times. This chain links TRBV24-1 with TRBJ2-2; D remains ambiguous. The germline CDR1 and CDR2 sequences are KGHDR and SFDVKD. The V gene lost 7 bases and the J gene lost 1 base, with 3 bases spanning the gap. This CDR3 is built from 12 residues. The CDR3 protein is CATSQNTGELFF. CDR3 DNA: TGTGCCACCAGCCAGAACACCGGGGAGCTGTTTTTT.

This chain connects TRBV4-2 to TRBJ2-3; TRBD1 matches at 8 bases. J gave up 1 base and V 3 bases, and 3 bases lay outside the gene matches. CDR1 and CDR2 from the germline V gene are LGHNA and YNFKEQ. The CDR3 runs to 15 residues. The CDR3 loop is CASSHSGGGTDTQYF. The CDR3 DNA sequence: TGTGCCAGCAGCCACTCAGGGGGCGGCACAGATACGCAGTATTTT.

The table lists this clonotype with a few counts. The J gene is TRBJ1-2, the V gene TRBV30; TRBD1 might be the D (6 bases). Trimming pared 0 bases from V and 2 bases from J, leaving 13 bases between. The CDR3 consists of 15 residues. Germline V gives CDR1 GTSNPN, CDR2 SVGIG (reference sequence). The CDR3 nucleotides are TGTGCCTGGAGTGTAGGGGGGACCCTCAACTATGGCTACACCTTC. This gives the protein CAWSVGGTLNYGYTF.

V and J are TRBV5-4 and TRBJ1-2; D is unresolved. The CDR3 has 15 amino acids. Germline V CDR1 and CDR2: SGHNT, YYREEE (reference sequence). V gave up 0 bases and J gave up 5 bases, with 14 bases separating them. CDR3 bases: TGTGCCAGCAGCTTGGTTGGGCAGGAGTTGTATGGCTACACCTTC. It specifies CASSLVGQELYGYTF.

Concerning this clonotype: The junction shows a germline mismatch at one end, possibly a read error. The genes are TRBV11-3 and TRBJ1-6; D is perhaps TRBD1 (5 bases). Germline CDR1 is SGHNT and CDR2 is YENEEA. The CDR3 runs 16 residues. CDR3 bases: TGCGCCAGCAGCCAAGATATGGGGCTTCCTAGTTCACCCCTCCACTTT. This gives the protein CASSQDMGLPSSPLHF.

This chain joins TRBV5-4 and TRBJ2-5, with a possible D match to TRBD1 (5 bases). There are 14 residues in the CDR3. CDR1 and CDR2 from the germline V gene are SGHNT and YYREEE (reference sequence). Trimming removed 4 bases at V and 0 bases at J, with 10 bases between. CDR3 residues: CASSADSDQETQYF. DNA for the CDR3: TGTGCCAGCAGCGCCGACAGCGACCAAGAGACCCAGTACTTC.

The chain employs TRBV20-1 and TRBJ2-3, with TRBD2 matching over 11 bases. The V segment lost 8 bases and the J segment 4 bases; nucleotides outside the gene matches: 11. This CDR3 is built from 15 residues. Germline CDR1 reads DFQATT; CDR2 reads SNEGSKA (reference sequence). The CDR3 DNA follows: TGCAGTCCCTCGGTATATAGCGGGGGGGCAGATACGCAGTATTTT. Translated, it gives CSPSVYSGGADTQYF.

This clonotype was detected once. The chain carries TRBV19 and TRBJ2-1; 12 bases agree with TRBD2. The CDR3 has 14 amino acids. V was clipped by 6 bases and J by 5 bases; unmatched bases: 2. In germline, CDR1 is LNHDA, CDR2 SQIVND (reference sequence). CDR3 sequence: CASSLAGGDNEQFF. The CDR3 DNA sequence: TGTGCCAGTAGCCTAGCGGGGGGGGACAATGAGCAGTTCTTC.

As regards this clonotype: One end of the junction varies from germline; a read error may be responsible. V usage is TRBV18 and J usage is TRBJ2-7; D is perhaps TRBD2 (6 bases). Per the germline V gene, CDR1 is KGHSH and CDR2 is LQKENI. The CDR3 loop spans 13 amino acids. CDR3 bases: TGTGCCAGCTCGGTCAGGGACTCCTACGAGAAGTACTTC. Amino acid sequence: CASSVRDSYEKYF.

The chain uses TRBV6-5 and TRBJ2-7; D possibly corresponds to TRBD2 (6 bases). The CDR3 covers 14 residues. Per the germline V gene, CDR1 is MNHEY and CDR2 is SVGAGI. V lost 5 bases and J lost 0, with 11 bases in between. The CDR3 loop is CASSSMGGSYEQYF. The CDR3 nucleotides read TGTGCCAGCAGTAGCATGGGGGGCTCCTACGAGCAGTACTTC.

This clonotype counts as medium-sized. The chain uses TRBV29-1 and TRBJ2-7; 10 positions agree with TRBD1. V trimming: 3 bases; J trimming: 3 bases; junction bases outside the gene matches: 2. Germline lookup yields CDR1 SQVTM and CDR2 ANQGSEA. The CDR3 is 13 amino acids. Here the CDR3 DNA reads TGCAGCGTTGAGCGGACAGGGGGCTACGAGCAGTACTTC. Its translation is CSVERTGGYEQYF.

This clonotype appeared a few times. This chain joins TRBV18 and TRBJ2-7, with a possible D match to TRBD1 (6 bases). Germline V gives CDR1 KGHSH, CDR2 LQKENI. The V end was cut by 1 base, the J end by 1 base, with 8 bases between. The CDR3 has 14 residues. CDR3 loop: CASSPRQASYEQYF. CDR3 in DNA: TGTGCCAGCTCACCACGACAGGCGTCCTACGAGCAGTACTTC.

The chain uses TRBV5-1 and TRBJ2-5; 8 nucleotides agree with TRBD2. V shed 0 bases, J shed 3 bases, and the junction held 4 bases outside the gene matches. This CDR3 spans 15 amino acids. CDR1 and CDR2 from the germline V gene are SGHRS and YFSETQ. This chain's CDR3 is CASSLDSGVKETQYF. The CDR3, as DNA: TGCGCCAGCAGCTTGGATAGCGGGGTCAAAGAGACCCAGTACTTC.

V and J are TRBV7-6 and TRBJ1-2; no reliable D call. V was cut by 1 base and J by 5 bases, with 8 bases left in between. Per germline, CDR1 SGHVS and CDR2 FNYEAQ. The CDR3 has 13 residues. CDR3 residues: CASSLGPTYGYTF. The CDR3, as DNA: TGTGCCAGCAGCTTAGGACCTACATATGGCTACACCTTC.

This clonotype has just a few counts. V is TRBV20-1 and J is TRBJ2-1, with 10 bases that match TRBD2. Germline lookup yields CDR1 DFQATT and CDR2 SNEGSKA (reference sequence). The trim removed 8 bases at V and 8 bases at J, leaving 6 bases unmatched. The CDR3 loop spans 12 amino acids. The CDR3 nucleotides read TGCAGTAGCGGGGGGGCGATGGATGAGCAGTTCTTC. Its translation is CSSGGAMDEQFF.

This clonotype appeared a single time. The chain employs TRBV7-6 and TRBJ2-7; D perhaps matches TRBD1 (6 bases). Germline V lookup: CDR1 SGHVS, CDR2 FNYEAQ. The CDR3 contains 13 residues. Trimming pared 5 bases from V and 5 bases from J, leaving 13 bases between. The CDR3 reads CASSQGTSHEQYF. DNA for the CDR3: TGTGCCAGCAGCCAGGGGACATCCCACGAGCAGTACTTC.

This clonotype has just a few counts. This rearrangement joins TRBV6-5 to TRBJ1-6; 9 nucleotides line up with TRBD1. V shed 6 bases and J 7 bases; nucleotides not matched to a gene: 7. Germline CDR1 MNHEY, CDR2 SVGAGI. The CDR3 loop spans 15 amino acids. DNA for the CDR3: TGTGCCAGCAGCCGGGGGGGACAGGGAAATTCACCCCTCCACTTT. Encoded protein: CASSRGGQGNSPLHF.

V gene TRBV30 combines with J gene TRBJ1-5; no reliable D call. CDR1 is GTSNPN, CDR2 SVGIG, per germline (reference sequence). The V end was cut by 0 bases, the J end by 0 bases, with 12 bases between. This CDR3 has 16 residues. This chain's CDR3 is CAWSVRSQASNQPQHF. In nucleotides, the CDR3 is TGTGCCTGGAGTGTACGGAGCCAGGCTAGCAATCAGCCCCAGCATTTT.

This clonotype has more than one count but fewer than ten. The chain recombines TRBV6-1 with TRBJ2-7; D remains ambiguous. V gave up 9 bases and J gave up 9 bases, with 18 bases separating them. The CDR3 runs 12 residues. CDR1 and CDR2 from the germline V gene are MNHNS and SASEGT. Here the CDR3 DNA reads TGTGCCAGTGGGTCCGGTTTCGCTGGGCAGTACTTC. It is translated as CASGSGFAGQYF.

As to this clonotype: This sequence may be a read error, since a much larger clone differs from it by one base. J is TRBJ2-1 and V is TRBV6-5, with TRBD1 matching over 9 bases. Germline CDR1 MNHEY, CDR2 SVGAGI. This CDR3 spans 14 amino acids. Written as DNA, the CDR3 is TGTGCCAGCAGTTTCCCCCAATCCCGGGACAGGGAATATTTC. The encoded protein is CASSFPQSRDREYF.

CDR3 protein: CASSPRRETEAFF. DNA of the CDR3: TGTGCCAGCTCACCCAGACGGGAAACTGAAGCTTTCTTT. This chain joins TRBV18 and TRBJ1-1; D gene unclear. V lost 3 bases to trimming and J lost 5 bases, with 10 bases between them. Germline CDR1 KGHSH, CDR2 LQKENI. CDR3 length: 13 amino acids. The whole variable domain, filled in from reference TRBV18 and TRBJ1-1, reads NAGVMQNPRHLVRRRGQEARLRCSPMKGHSHVYWYRQLPEEGLKFMVYLQKENIIDESGMPKERFSAEFPKEGPSILRIQQVVRGDSAAYFCASSPRRETEAFFGQGTRLTVV.

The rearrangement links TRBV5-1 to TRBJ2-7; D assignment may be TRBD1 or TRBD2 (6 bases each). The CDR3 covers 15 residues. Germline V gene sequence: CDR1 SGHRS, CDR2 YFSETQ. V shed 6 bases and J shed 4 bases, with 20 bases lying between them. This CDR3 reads CASNSLSGANYEQYF. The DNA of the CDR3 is TGCGCCAGCAACTCCCTATCGGGGGCGAATTACGAGCAGTACTTC.

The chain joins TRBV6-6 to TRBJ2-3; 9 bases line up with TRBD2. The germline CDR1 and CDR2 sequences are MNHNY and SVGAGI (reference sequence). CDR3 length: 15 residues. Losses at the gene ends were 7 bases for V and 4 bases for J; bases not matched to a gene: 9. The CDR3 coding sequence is TGTGCCAGCACCAGGCGCGGGGGGGCCGCAGATACGCAGTATTTT. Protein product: CASTRRGGAADTQYF.

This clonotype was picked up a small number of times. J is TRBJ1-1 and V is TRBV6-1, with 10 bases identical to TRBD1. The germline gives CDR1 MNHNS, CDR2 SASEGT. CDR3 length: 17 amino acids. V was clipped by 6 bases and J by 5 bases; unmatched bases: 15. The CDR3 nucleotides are TGTGCCAGCAGGGAAAGACAGGGGGCGCGGGGAAGGACTGAAGCTTTCTTT. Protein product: CASRERQGARGRTEAFF.